Sequencing of this T cell receptor beta chain was carried out in a study of Ad26.COV2.S vaccination and SARS-CoV-2 variants (dated by TCRdb to 2020 to 2022). Turning to the overall study: Vaccine-arm donors came from COV1001, a multicentre, randomized, double-blind, placebo-controlled phase I-IIa trial of Ad26.COV2.S in healthy adults. The TCR-sequenced set comprised approximately 32 samples: some 20 Ad26.COV2.S vaccine recipients, 5 placebo recipients and 8 SARS-CoV-2 convalescent individuals. TCRbeta repertoire sequencing was used to assess the specificity and breadth of SARS-CoV-2-reactive T cell receptors after Ad26.COV2.S vaccination. Trial participants were randomized into five groups of five: low-dose or high-dose Ad26.COV2.S given once or twice, or placebo on both occasions. Blinding of investigators to trial group allocation was maintained during experiments and outcome assessment. Ad26.COV2.S was given intramuscularly at 5x10^10 or 1x10^11 viral particles, as a single shot or as two shots 56 days apart. Summary of the overall study and its limitations: Spike-specific TCR breadth was higher in Ad26.COV2.S recipients than in placebo recipients (P = 0.0014). Vaccine and placebo recipients had comparable non-spike TCR breadth, which fits with the vaccine containing only spike. Comparing responses between vaccine doses or regimens was not something the study was powered to do. The authors noted that the TCR breadth and depth analyses may have underestimated total T cell responses. Substantial breadth of spike-specific CD8+ and CD4+ T cell responses was reported after vaccination.

From the cysteine up to the phenylalanine, the CDR3 has a length of 13 residues. Just CDR3 DNA is preserved here, 39 bases in frame from base 1. CDR1 and CDR2 were assigned from the germline V gene as MNHEY and SVGAGI. Trimming at the junction amounts to 5 bases on V and 1 base on J, and the germline ends lie 8 bases apart. Sample treatment or condition, as interpreted from the label and publication: around 19 received Ad26.COV2.S at low or high dose, single or two shots; several received placebo; per-sample allocation not given. For vaccine and placebo recipients, the sequenced repertoires came from samples collected on day 63 after the first injection. In Cohort 1b, some 25 adults aged 18-55 years were enrolled at a single site in Boston, USA, between 29 July and 7 August 2020. Ad26.COV2.S consisted of a replication-incompetent adenovirus type 26 vector by which a prefusion-stabilized SARS-CoV-2 spike protein from the original Wuhan strain was expressed.

The immunoSEQ Assay was the method used to sequence TCRbeta CDR3 regions. After extraction, genomic DNA underwent amplification by bias-controlled multiplex PCR, followed by high-throughput sequencing. As for the original processing: To quantify the absolute abundance of every unique TCRbeta CDR3 region, sequences were collapsed and filtered. T cell fraction was estimated by normalizing TCRbeta template counts to usable DNA, with usable DNA measured through amplification of reference genes found in all nucleated cells. Repertoire TCRs were annotated as SARS-CoV-2-specific by exact matching of V gene, CDR3 amino acid sequence and J gene to a known reactive TCR set. The reference SARS-CoV-2 TCR set came from MIRA and was filtered for enrichment in COVID-19-positive ImmuneCODE repertoires, removing public or cross-reactive TCRs. Using the MIRA antigens, annotated TCRs were further analysed by specific ORF or by position within an ORF. Depth was the summed frequency of annotated unique rearrangements, while breadth was defined as annotated unique rearrangements over total unique productive rearrangements. TCR breadth was compared between groups using two-sided Wilcoxon rank-sum tests. TCRdb stores this immuneACCESS table with in-frame sequences only. Part of the clones is absent; in the studies checked, under half of the shortfall reflects unresolved V genes, and no reason is known for the rest. The DNA gave D and trimming, while V, J and clone size come from that table. The sample table shows 300,000 to 400,000 clones, and approximately 85% are seen once. The ten largest clones add up to roughly 3.5% of the sample.

This clone was counted a single time. Its antigen target is currently unknown. Base qualities are not recorded, but no much larger clone differs from it by a single base. This sequence originates from a person aged 18-60 years who received the Ad26.COV2.S COVID-19 vaccine or a placebo. Source: peripheral blood, taken in a trial of Ad26.COV2.S vaccine versus placebo. This sequence uses TRBV6-5 and TRBJ1-1; the D segment cannot be called with confidence. The CDR3 amino acid sequence is: CASSQQRNTEAFF. The bases are TGTGCCAGCAGTCAACAGAGGAACACTGAAGCTTTCTTT.